Listed below are T cell receptor beta chains from one sample, sequenced in a study of blood T cell repertoires in COVID-19. Only in-frame clones appear in the TCRdb table, and some are missing; sequencing was by immunoSEQ multiplex PCR. The top ten hold about 3.9% of the sample, which has 100,000 to 150,000 clones, about 83% seen once. Specimen: peripheral blood. These receptors were taken from a man aged 60 to 75 with acute or convalescent COVID-19. Both conserved end residues are part of each CDR3. D genes are given only for firm matches. Where a row states a size, it is once, few, many or the class of an expanded clone; other rows omit it.

>TRBJ2-3|16|TRBV11-2|NA|TRBD2
CASSLVSGRFADTQYF
TGTGCCAGCAGCTTAGTAAGCGGGAGGTTTGCAGATACGCAGTATTTT
>TRBJ2-1|12|TRBV29-1|NA|NA
CSALRGSNEQFF
TGCAGCGCCCTCCGTGGGAGTAATGAGCAGTTCTTC
>TRBJ2-2|18|TRBV5-1|few|TRBD1
CASSKGLTGGPKAGELFF
TGCGCCAGCAGCAAGGGTTTAACAGGGGGCCCGAAGGCCGGGGAGCTGTTTTTT
>TRBJ1-1|11|TRBV20-1|few|NA
CSLGGETEAFF
TGCAGCTTGGGGGGGGAAACTGAAGCTTTCTTT
>TRBJ1-1|13|TRBV4-3|once|NA
CASSHRGSTEAFF
TGCGCCAGCAGCCATCGGGGGAGCACTGAAGCTTTCTTT
>TRBJ2-2|13|TRBV7-7|NA|TRBD2
CASSSGLAGELFF
TGTGCCAGCAGCTCCGGACTAGCCGGGGAGCTGTTTTTT
>TRBJ1-1|17|TRBV18|NA|NA
CASSPPWTAAVNTEAFF
TGTGCCAGCTCACCACCTTGGACAGCCGCCGTGAACACTGAAGCTTTCTTT
>TRBJ2-1|14|TRBV3-1/TRBV3-2|NA|TRBD2
CASCTSGAYNEQFF
TGTGCCAGCTGTACTAGCGGGGCGTACAATGAGCAGTTCTTC
>TRBJ2-6|17|TRBV4-1|NA|NA
CASRPTFKNSGANVLTF
TGCGCCAGCCGCCCTACCTTCAAAAACTCTGGGGCCAACGTCCTGACTTTC
>TRBJ2-3|14|TRBV5-1|NA|NA
CASSLEASGDTQYF
TGCGCCAGCAGCTTGGAAGCGAGCGGAGATACGCAGTATTTT
>TRBJ2-5|14|TRBV7-2|once|NA
CASSLDGSQETQYF
TGTGCCAGCAGCTTAGATGGGAGCCAAGAGACCCAGTACTTC
>TRBJ2-1|16|TRBV28|NA|TRBD2
CASSPGEAGGAGKQFF
TGTGCCAGCAGTCCCGGGGAAGCGGGAGGGGCCGGGAAGCAGTTCTTC
>TRBJ2-2|16|TRBV6-6|few|NA
CASSYYYRGNTGELFF
TGTGCCAGCAGTTACTATTATAGGGGGAACACCGGGGAGCTGTTTTTT
>TRBJ1-2|15|TRBV27|NA|NA
CASSLGPFLGYGYTF
TGTGCCAGCAGTTTAGGCCCATTTCTTGGCTATGGCTACACCTTC
>TRBJ1-2|13|TRBV12-3/TRBV12-4|NA|NA
CASSLSGPRVYTF
TGTGCCAGCAGTTTAAGCGGCCCCCGGGTGTACACCTTC
>TRBJ2-2|17|TRBV5-4|NA|NA
CASSRRGQGPNTGELFF
TGTGCCAGCAGCCGGAGGGGGCAGGGACCGAACACCGGGGAGCTGTTTTTT
>TRBJ2-7|16|TRBV28|NA|NA
CASSPAGTLESSEQYF
TGTGCCAGCAGCCCTGCCGGGACTCTCGAGTCCTCCGAGCAGTACTTC
>TRBJ1-2|16|TRBV4-2|NA|NA
CASSQGQEDLGYGYTF
TGTGCCAGCAGCCAAGGGCAGGAGGACCTTGGCTATGGCTACACCTTC
>TRBJ1-1|13|TRBV29-1|NA|NA
CSVGRREYTEAFF
TGCAGCGTTGGGAGGCGGGAATACACTGAAGCTTTCTTT
>TRBJ2-1|14|TRBV7-9|NA|NA
CASSSPGVYNEQFF
TGTGCCAGCAGCTCCCCCGGGGTCTACAATGAGCAGTTCTTC
>TRBJ2-5|16|TRBV2|NA|TRBD2
CASTASAGGPGETQYF
TGTGCCAGCACGGCTTCGGCGGGAGGGCCAGGGGAGACCCAGTACTTC
>TRBJ2-1|15|TRBV7-2|NA|TRBD2
CASSLETSGYNEQFF
TGTGCCAGCAGCTTAGAGACTAGCGGATACAATGAGCAGTTCTTC
>TRBJ2-1|13|TRBV7-2|NA|TRBD2
CASSWGGRNEQFF
TGTGCCAGCAGCTGGGGAGGGCGCAATGAGCAGTTCTTC
>TRBJ2-2|13|TRBV29-1|once|NA
CSAPRRESGELFF
TGCAGCGCCCCGCGGCGGGAATCCGGGGAGCTGTTTTTT
>TRBJ2-2|13|TRBV9|NA|NA
CASSALVNGELFF
TGTGCCAGCAGCGCCCTTGTTAACGGGGAGCTGTTTTTT
>TRBJ2-1|16|TRBV7-9|NA|TRBD2
CASSFPGSGKDGEQFF
TGTGCCAGCAGCTTTCCCGGGAGCGGGAAGGATGGTGAGCAGTTCTTC